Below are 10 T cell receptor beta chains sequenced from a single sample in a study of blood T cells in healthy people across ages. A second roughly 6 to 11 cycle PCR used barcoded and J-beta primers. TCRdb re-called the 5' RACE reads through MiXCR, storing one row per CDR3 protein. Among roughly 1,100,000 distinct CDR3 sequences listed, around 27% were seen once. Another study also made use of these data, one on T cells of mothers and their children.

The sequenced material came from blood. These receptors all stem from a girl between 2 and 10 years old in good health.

The CDR3 DNA follows: TGCGCCAGCAGCTTCCCTTCACAGGGGAACACCGGGGAGCTGTTTTTT. Translation: CASSFPSQGNTGELFF. The V call is TRBV5-1, the J call TRBJ2-2, with a weak D call TRBD1 (6 bases). V was pared by 2 bases and J by 1 base, with 12 bases between. Germline loops: CDR1 SGHRS, CDR2 YFSETQ. The CDR3 is 16 amino acids.

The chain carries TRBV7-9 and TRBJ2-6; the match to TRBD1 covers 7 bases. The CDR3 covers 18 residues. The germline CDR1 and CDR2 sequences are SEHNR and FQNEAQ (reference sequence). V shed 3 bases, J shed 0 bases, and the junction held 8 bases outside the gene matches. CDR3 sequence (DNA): TGTGCCAGCAGCTTCCACAGGGGAAATCCCTCTGGGGCCAACGTCCTGACTTTC. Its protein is CASSFHRGNPSGANVLTF.

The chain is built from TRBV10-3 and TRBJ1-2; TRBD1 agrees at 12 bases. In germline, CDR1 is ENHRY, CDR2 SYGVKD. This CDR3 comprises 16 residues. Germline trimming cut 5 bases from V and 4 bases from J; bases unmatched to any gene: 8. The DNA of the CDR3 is TGTGCCATCAGTCCGGGACAGGGGGCACAAACCTATGGCTACACCTTC. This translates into CAISPGQGAQTYGYTF.

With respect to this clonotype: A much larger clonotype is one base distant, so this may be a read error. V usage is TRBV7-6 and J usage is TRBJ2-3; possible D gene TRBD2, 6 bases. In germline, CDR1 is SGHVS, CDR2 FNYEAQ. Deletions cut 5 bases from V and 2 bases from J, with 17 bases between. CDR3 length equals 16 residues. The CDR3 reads CASSLLAEDTTDTQYF. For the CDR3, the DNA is TGTGCCAGCAGCCTATTAGCGGAAGATACCACAGATACGCAGTATTTT.

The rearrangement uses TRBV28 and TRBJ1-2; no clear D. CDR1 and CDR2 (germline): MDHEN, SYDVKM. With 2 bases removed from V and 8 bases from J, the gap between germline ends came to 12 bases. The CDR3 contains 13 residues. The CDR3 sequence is CASSLTAVEGYTF. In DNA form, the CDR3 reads TGTGCCAGCAGTTTAACGGCCGTGGAAGGCTACACCTTC.

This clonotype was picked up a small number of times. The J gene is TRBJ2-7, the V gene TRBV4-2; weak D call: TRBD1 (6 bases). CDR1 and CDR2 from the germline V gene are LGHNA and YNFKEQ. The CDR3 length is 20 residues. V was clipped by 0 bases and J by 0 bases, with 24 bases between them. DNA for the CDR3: TGTGCCAGCAGCCAAGAGTTTTGGGGGCAGGGTGAATCCTCCTCCTACGAGCAGTACTTC. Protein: CASSQEFWGQGESSSYEQYF.

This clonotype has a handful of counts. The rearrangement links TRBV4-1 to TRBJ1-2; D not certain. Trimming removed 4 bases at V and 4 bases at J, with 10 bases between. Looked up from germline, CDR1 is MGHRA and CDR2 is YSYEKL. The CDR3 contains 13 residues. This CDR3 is CASSRLLRYGYTF. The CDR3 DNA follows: TGCGCCAGCAGCCGCCTTCTCCGCTATGGCTACACCTTC.

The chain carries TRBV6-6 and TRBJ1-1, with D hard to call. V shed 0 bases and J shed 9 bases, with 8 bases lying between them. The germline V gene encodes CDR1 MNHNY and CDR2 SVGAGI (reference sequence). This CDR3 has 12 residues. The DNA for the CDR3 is TGTGCCAGCAGTTACTCCGATGAAAAAGCTTTCTTT. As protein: CASSYSDEKAFF.

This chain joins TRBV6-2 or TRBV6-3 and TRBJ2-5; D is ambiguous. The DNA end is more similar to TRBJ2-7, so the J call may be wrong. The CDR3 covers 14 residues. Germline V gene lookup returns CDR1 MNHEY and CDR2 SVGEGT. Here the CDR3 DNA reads TGTGCCAGCAGACCTGACTCCGTATCCTACGAGCAGTACTTC. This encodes CASRPDSVSYEQYF.

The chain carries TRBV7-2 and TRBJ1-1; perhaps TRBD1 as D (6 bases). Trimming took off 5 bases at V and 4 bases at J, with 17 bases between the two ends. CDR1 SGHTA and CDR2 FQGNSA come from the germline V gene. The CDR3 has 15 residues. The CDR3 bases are TGTGCCAGCAGCCCAGGGCTGGGGGCAACCACTGAAGCTTTCTTT. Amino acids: CASSPGLGATTEAFF.